Only a few counts were recorded for the clone carrying this T cell receptor (beta chain). The sorted Tregs were CD4+CD25+CD127-/low cells. TCRdb recomputed calls from the 5' RACE reads with MiXCR, one row per CDR3 protein. The sample has 12,000 or so distinct CDR3 sequences; 51% are singletons. The CDR3 runs to 16 residues. CDR1 and CDR2 from the germline V gene are SGHTA and FQGNSA. V lost 5 bases and J lost 0, with 14 bases in between. The V call is TRBV7-2, the J call TRBJ1-3; D is unclear. The specimen sequenced was tumor-infiltrating Tregs sorted from the breast tumor. The sequence was collected from a female donor with breast cancer. CDR3 DNA sequence: TGTGCCAGCAGCCGTTCCCGACCGAGCTCTGGAAACACCATATATTTT. This gives the protein CASSRSRPSSGNTIYF. Full variable domain (missing parts from reference TRBV7-2 and TRBJ1-3): GAGVSQSPSNKVTEKGKDVELRCDPISGHTALYWYRQSLGQGLEFLIYFQGNSAPDKSGLPSDRFSAERTGGSVSTLTIQRTQQEDSAVYLCASSRSRPSSGNTIYFGEGSWLTVV.